This TCR beta chain was retrieved from a study of CXCR3-negative and CXCR3-positive naive CD8 T cells. General study points: CD5 surface expression was similar among naive subsets, and TCR strength was estimated by inference from TRB CDR3 properties.

Points on this clonotype: Antigen: not known.

The CDR3 runs 15 residues. CDR1 is LGHDT and CDR2 is YNNKEL in the germline V gene (reference sequence). Libraries of TRB cDNA were made by 5' RACE and carried UMIs. For each CDR3 protein, TCRdb gives one entry from its re-call of the 5' RACE reads, without DNA. The sample data list about 22,000 distinct CDR3 sequences. The rearrangement links TRBV3-1 to TRBJ1-2; as DNA is missing, the TRBD1 call by TCRdb cannot be tested. This TCR came from a human donor in good health. Some clones in this sample may be carry-over from other donors' samples. Sequencing input: memory CD8+ T cells from blood. The CDR3 here is CASSQDMGLNYGYTF.